The next 26 T cell receptor beta chains were all read from a single sample in a study of blood T cell repertoires in COVID-19. TCRdb keeps only in-frame clones here, not all; method: immunoSEQ multiplex PCR. Here the sample spans a few hundred thousand clones, roughly 89% being singletons. Sequencing was carried out using peripheral blood. These receptors were taken from a woman younger than 45 with active or convalescent COVID-19.

The chain carries TRBV5-5 and TRBJ1-1; D ambiguous. The germline V gene encodes CDR1 SGHKS and CDR2 YYEKEE (reference sequence). V shed 2 bases and J shed 1 base, with 9 bases lying between them. CDR3 size: 14 residues. The CDR3, as DNA: TGTGCCAGCAGCTTTGACTCATGGAACACTGAAGCTTTCTTT. This translates into CASSFDSWNTEAFF.

The rearrangement links TRBV1 to TRBJ1-5. TRBV1 represents a pseudogene. There are 18 residues in the CDR3. The CDR3 DNA follows: TGCACCAGCAGCCAAGATTTATTGCTTCGGGGAGCCGGTCAGCCCCAGCATTTT. Translation gives CTSSQDLLLRGAGQPQHF.

V and J are TRBV28 and TRBJ2-7; 7 nucleotides match TRBD2. The ends lost 3 bases at V and 6 bases at J; junction bases unmatched: 2. Germline V CDR1 and CDR2: MDHEN, SYDVKM. The CDR3 is 12 amino acids. CDR3 in DNA: TGTGCCAGCAGTTTGCGGGAGACCGAGCAGTACTTC. This encodes CASSLRETEQYF.

The chain employs TRBV3-1 (or the pseudogene TRBV3-2) and TRBJ1-2, with D perhaps matching TRBD1 (6 bases). Germline CDR1 reads LGHDT; CDR2 reads YNNKEL (reference sequence). The ends were cut back, 4 bases at V and 7 bases at J, with 16 bases in the middle. The length of the CDR3 is 14 residues. The CDR3 loop is CASSPRGGPGGYTF. CDR3 in DNA: TGTGCCAGCAGCCCTCGCGGGGGGCCAGGTGGCTACACCTTC.

CDR3 DNA: TGTGCCAGCAGCGCGGGACAAGGTTTGAATAGCAATCAGCCCCAGCATTTT. Its translation: CASSAGQGLNSNQPQHF. The genes are TRBV9 and TRBJ1-5; TRBD1 might be the D (6 bases). The CDR3 is made up of 17 amino acids. Looked up from germline, CDR1 is SGDLS and CDR2 is YYNGEE. V dropped 3 bases and J dropped 0 bases, with 16 bases sitting between them. Looking up the rest from reference TRBV9 and TRBJ1-5 gives the full variable domain: DSGVTQTPKHLITATGQRVTLRCSPRSGDLSVYWYQQSLDQGLQFLIQYYNGEERAKGNILERFSAQQFPDLHSELNLSSLELGDSALYFCASSAGQGLNSNQPQHFGDGTRLSIL.

The chain combines TRBV7-9 with TRBJ2-7, with a tentative D call TRBD2 (6 bases). The CDR3 is 14 residues long. Germline CDR1 and CDR2: SEHNR and FQNEAQ (reference sequence). Trimming took off 2 bases at V and 7 bases at J, with 15 bases between the two ends. This CDR3 reads CASSLSGLGGEQYF. The CDR3 DNA is TGTGCCAGCAGCTTATCCGGGTTGGGGGGAGAGCAGTACTTC.

Remarks on this clone: The junction departs from germline at one end; a sequencing error may be responsible. The chain carries TRBV29-1 and TRBJ1-2; 8 bases match TRBD1. Per the germline V gene, CDR1 is SQVTM and CDR2 is ANQGSEA. The CDR3 loop spans 12 amino acids. CDR3 bases: TGCAGCGTCGAAGGTGACAGGGGCTACAGCACCTTC. Translating it yields CSVEGDRGYSTF.

This chain links TRBV6-5 with TRBJ1-2; D is perhaps TRBD1 (6 bases). The V end lost 8 bases, the J end lost 4 bases, and 17 bases lay between the germline ends. This CDR3 spans 14 amino acids. Germline V gene sequence: CDR1 MNHEY, CDR2 SVGAGI. The CDR3 spells CASLPGNRAYGYTF. In DNA, the CDR3 is TGTGCCAGCCTCCCGGGGAACAGGGCCTATGGCTACACCTTC.

V is TRBV7-2 and J is TRBJ1-3; D is ambiguous. The CDR3 loop spans 15 amino acids. Between the trimmed V and J ends, which lost 5 bases and 2 bases, there was a span of 13 bases. Per germline, CDR1 SGHTA and CDR2 FQGNSA. CDR3 in amino acids: CASSPMGYPGNTIYF. CDR3 sequence (DNA): TGTGCCAGCAGCCCAATGGGCTATCCTGGAAACACCATATATTTT.

The chain joins TRBV7-2 to TRBJ2-7; 9 bases are a match to TRBD2. Germline CDR1 reads SGHTA; CDR2 reads FQGNSA. The CDR3 sequence is 15 residues long. V trimming: 4 bases; J trimming: 0 bases; junction bases outside the gene matches: 4. The CDR3 here is CASSSTSGVSYEQYF. The CDR3 nucleotides are TGTGCCAGCAGCTCGACTAGCGGAGTCTCCTACGAGCAGTACTTC.

The rearrangement joins TRBV7-9 to TRBJ1-4; TRBD1 is a possible D gene (5 bases). CDR1 is SEHNR and CDR2 is FQNEAQ in the germline V gene (reference sequence). Trimming pared 5 bases from V and 3 bases from J, leaving 19 bases between. The CDR3 totals 17 residues. The CDR3 DNA reads as TGTGCCAGCAGCCCCGGCTGGGCAGGGAGGGCTAATGAAAAACTGTTTTTT. It encodes CASSPGWAGRANEKLFF.

The CDR3 is CASSYHRGPTDTQYF. The CDR3 nucleotides are TGTGCCAGCAGTTACCACAGAGGGCCGACAGATACGCAGTATTTT. V and J are TRBV6-2 or TRBV6-3 and TRBJ2-3, with D possibly being TRBD2 (5 bases). The CDR3 covers 15 residues. From germline, CDR1 is MNHEY and CDR2 SVGEGT. Trimming pared 2 bases from V and 3 bases from J, leaving 12 bases between.

The V call is TRBV5-6, the J call TRBJ1-2; the match to TRBD1 covers 10 bases. The junction had 7 bases not matched to a gene; V was cut back by 3 bases and J by 2 bases. The CDR3 is made up of 16 amino acids. Germline V gene data show CDR1 as SGHDT and CDR2 as YYEEEE. The DNA for the CDR3 is TGTGCCAGCAGCTACTACCGGACAGGGGGGAACTATGGCTACACCTTC. Translating it yields CASSYYRTGGNYGYTF.

A few counts support this clone. The V call is TRBV5-4, the J call TRBJ1-1, with a tentative D call TRBD1 (6 bases). The V end lost 4 bases, the J end lost 3 bases, and 10 bases lay between the germline ends. Germline lookup yields CDR1 SGHNT and CDR2 YYREEE (reference sequence). The CDR3 has 13 residues. CDR3 sequence: CASSTGHYTEAFF. The DNA for the CDR3 is TGTGCCAGCAGCACGGGACATTACACTGAAGCTTTCTTT.

V is TRBV19 and J is TRBJ1-2; maybe TRBD1 (5 bases). The CDR3 is made up of 15 amino acids. Between the trimmed V and J ends, which lost 1 base and 5 bases, there was a span of 14 bases. Germline V gene data show CDR1 as LNHDA and CDR2 as SQIVND (reference sequence). CDR3 sequence (DNA): TGTGCCAGTAGTATAGGGAGACAGACCCTATATGGCTACACCTTC. Protein sequence: CASSIGRQTLYGYTF.

The genes are TRBV6-6 and TRBJ2-1, with 7 bases identical to TRBD2. From germline, CDR1 is MNHNY and CDR2 SVGAGI (reference sequence). After removal of 4 bases from V and 0 bases from J, the junction contained 6 bases not matched to a gene. This CDR3 has 16 amino acids. CDR3 sequence reads: CASSSPGGSSYNEQFF. The CDR3, as DNA: TGTGCCAGCAGTTCCCCCGGGGGGAGCTCCTACAATGAGCAGTTCTTC.

J is TRBJ2-7 and V is TRBV6-5, with 8 bases fitting TRBD1. CDR3 length equals 15 residues. Germline CDR1 and CDR2: MNHEY and SVGAGI. Trimming at V came to 4 bases and at J to 4 bases, leaving 9 bases not matched to a gene. The CDR3 loop is CASSSGGGLGYEQYF. CDR3 coding DNA: TGTGCCAGCAGTTCAGGGGGCGGTTTGGGGTACGAGCAGTACTTC.

The chain combines TRBV6-6 with TRBJ1-5; a possible D gene is TRBD1 (5 bases). This CDR3 spans 15 amino acids. V dropped 4 bases and J dropped 1 base, with 11 bases sitting between them. Looked up from germline, CDR1 is MNHNY and CDR2 is SVGAGI (reference sequence). CDR3 DNA: TGTGCCAGCAGTTCCCACAGGTACAGCAATCAGCCCCAGCATTTT. This encodes CASSSHRYSNQPQHF.

This rearrangement joins TRBV2 to TRBJ2-5, with D hard to call. The CDR3 totals 13 residues. The V and J ends lost 7 bases and 1 base respectively, with 10 bases between them. Germline CDR1 and CDR2: SNHLY and FYNNEI. Here the CDR3 reads CASKRDPQETQYF. CDR3 bases: TGTGCCAGCAAACGAGATCCCCAAGAGACCCAGTACTTC.

The chain combines TRBV3-1 (or the pseudogene TRBV3-2) with TRBJ1-1; TRBD1 might be the D (5 bases). Germline CDR1 is LGHDT and CDR2 is YNNKEL (reference sequence). CDR3 length: 15 amino acids. Trimming took 1 base from V and 6 from J, leaving 15 bases between them. The CDR3 here is CASSQAGRENPEAFF. CDR3 coding DNA: TGTGCCAGCAGCCAAGCTGGCAGGGAAAACCCTGAAGCTTTCTTT.

The V gene is TRBV28, the J gene TRBJ1-6, with D tentatively TRBD1 (5 bases). V lost 7 bases to trimming and J lost 9 bases, with 16 bases between them. Germline-derived CDR1 and CDR2 are MDHEN and SYDVKM. CDR3 length: 14 residues. In nucleotides, the CDR3 is TGTGCCAGCATTATGGGGGGAGTGGGTTCACCCCTCCACTTT. As protein: CASIMGGVGSPLHF.

The chain has TRBV6-5 and TRBJ1-2; 9 bases map to TRBD1. The V segment lost 7 bases and the J segment 4 bases; nucleotides outside the gene matches: 4. The CDR3 sequence is 13 residues long. The germline V gene has CDR1 MNHEY and CDR2 SVGAGI. CDR3 protein: CASTGDRAYGYTF. For the CDR3, the DNA is TGTGCCAGCACGGGGGACAGGGCCTATGGCTACACCTTC.

The gene calls are TRBV18 and TRBJ1-6, with D tentatively TRBD1 (5 bases). Deletions cut 0 bases from V and 7 bases from J, with 10 bases between. The CDR3 runs 15 residues. Per germline, CDR1 KGHSH and CDR2 LQKENI. The CDR3 DNA reads as TGTGCCAGCTCACCACCCGGGGGGGGGAATTCACCCCTCCACTTT. Amino acid sequence: CASSPPGGGNSPLHF.

V gene TRBV7-2 combines with J gene TRBJ1-4; D gene ambiguous. Trimming left V 5 bases short and J 6 bases short, with 13 bases between. CDR1 and CDR2 (germline): SGHTA, FQGNSA. The CDR3 spans 14 residues. The CDR3 coding sequence is TGTGCCAGCAGCACGGGGATTGTCGATGAAAAACTGTTTTTT. Protein product: CASSTGIVDEKLFF.

The J gene is TRBJ1-4, the V gene TRBV28; possibly TRBD1 for D (5 bases). From germline, CDR1 is MDHEN and CDR2 SYDVKM. CDR3 length: 14 residues. V was pared by 5 bases and J by 5 bases, with 12 bases between. CDR3 bases: TGTGCCAGCAGTGCTCCATGGGGCAATGAAAAACTGTTTTTT. Its protein is CASSAPWGNEKLFF.

The chain uses TRBV24-1 and TRBJ2-3, with 8 bases that match TRBD1. Germline V gives CDR1 KGHDR, CDR2 SFDVKD. The CDR3 has 17 residues. V dropped 3 bases and J dropped 1; count of bases not matched to a gene: 8. CDR3 bases: TGTGCCACCAGTGATACAGCAGGGGGCTTGGGCACAGATACGCAGTATTTT. Translation gives CATSDTAGGLGTDTQYF.